The 5 T cell receptor beta chains given below trace back to one sample, sequenced in a study of T cells after yellow fever vaccination. TCRdb recomputed calls from the 5' RACE reads with MiXCR, one row per CDR3 protein. The table includes about 73,000 distinct CDR3 sequences, approximately 8% detected once. The sequencing here drew on CD8+ T cells sorted from PBMCs, taken on the day of the yellow fever booster vaccination. The receptors were sampled from a man aged 25-40 years who received the YFV17D yellow fever vaccine.

This clonotype has a handful of counts. The chain uses TRBV27 and TRBJ1-5, with 8 nucleotides matching TRBD1. CDR1 is MNHEY and CDR2 is SMNVEV in the germline V gene (reference sequence). V lost 2 bases and J lost 7; bases outside the gene matches: 7. This CDR3 contains 15 residues. CDR3 region: CASSLDRGAGQPQHF. The DNA of the CDR3 is TGTGCCAGCAGTTTAGACAGGGGAGCAGGGCAGCCCCAGCATTTT.

The chain links TRBV20-1 to TRBJ1-1; no clear D. The V gene's germline CDR1 is DFQATT and CDR2 SNEGSKA (reference sequence). The CDR3 covers 12 residues. The V and J ends lost 2 bases and 1 base respectively, with 5 bases between them. Here the CDR3 DNA reads TGCAGTGCTAGACGGGGGAACACTGAAGCTTTCTTT. Translating it yields CSARRGNTEAFF.

Many counts were recorded for this clonotype. The chain employs TRBV19 and TRBJ2-1, with 7 bases that match TRBD2. The CDR3 runs to 16 residues. The J segment lost 8 bases and the V segment lost 6 bases, leaving 16 bases of the junction unmatched. Germline CDR1 and CDR2: LNHDA and SQIVND (reference sequence). CDR3 sequence (DNA): TGTGCCAGTAGCCCCTTTGCGGGAGCAGCGGCGGATGAGCAGTTCTTC. Translating it yields CASSPFAGAAADEQFF. Together with reference TRBV19 and TRBJ2-1, the CDR3 gives the full variable domain: DGGITQSPKYLFRKEGQNVTLSCEQNLNHDAMYWYRQDPGQGLRLIYYSQIVNDFQKGDIAEGYSVSREKKESFPLTVTSAQKNPTAFYLCASSPFAGAAADEQFFGPGTRLTVL.

The chain employs TRBV5-1 and TRBJ2-7; TRBD1 matches 7 bases. The CDR3 consists of 13 residues. In germline, CDR1 is SGHRS, CDR2 YFSETQ. With 3 bases clipped from V and 6 bases from J, the junction kept 6 bases outside the gene matches. The CDR3 protein is CASSSTGTAEQYF. For the CDR3, the DNA is TGCGCCAGCAGCTCTACCGGGACAGCCGAGCAGTACTTC.

The chain recombines TRBV28 with TRBJ1-4; D is undetermined. Germline V gives CDR1 MDHEN, CDR2 SYDVKM. CDR3 length: 14 residues. V lost 6 bases, J lost 4 bases, and 12 bases lay in between. The DNA for the CDR3 is TGTGCCAGCAGCCCCAACTTCAATAATGAAAAACTGTTTTTT. It is translated as CASSPNFNNEKLFF.